The clone carrying this T cell receptor (beta chain) was counted a few times. Its antigen is still unknown. Primers: 60 Vbeta forward and 13 Jbeta reverse. Profiling relied on immunoSEQ multiplex PCR, and the TCRdb table lists in-frame clones only, not all of them. The table shows roughly 120,000 clones, with roughly 80% occurring only once. This sample was included in a study of cytomegalovirus exposure and HLA in healthy donors. Notes on the study in general: TCR association rates varied by HLA locus in a later analysis, with DRB1 highest and HLA-C lowest. It emerged from a later analysis that several of the most significant clusters appeared to be linked to common viral pathogens.

V was trimmed by 4 bases and J by 8 bases, leaving 16 bases between them. Germline CDR1 SGHDN, CDR2 FVKESK. This CDR3 contains 14 residues. This rearrangement joins TRBV14 to TRBJ2-3, with D perhaps matching TRBD2 (6 bases). The sequenced sample consisted of PBMCs. The receptor was derived from a man between 60 and 70 years old in good health and CMV-seropositive. CDR3: CASSPMYVEGTQYF. In nucleotides, the CDR3 is TGTGCCAGCAGCCCAATGTACGTGGAGGGTACGCAGTATTTT.